This T cell receptor beta chain was documented in a study of blood T cell repertoires in COVID-19. In the study overall: PBMCs, B-cell-depleted T cells, or T cells were the source of the cDNA or gDNA that made up the material.

Methods used by the authors: Estimation of nucleated cell counts was performed using reference gene primer amplification. Sequencing used immunoSEQ multiplex PCR; TCRdb keeps in-frame clones, though not all of them. V and J calls and clone size are given by that table; D and trimming were obtained from the DNA. The repertoire holds about 280,000 clones, under 90% seen once, with 8% to 9.5% in the top ten. The TCR comes from a woman in her 50s who had recovered from COVID-19. Sequencing was performed on peripheral blood.

CDR3 residues: CASSEALGASGVYNEQFF. As DNA, the CDR3 is TGTGCCAGCAGTGAAGCGTTGGGGGCTAGCGGGGTCTACAATGAGCAGTTCTTC. The chain employs TRBV2 and TRBJ2-1; 9 nucleotides agree with TRBD2. J lost 3 bases, V lost 0 bases, and 9 bases had no gene match. Per the germline V gene, CDR1 is SNHLY and CDR2 is FYNNEI. The CDR3 runs 18 residues.